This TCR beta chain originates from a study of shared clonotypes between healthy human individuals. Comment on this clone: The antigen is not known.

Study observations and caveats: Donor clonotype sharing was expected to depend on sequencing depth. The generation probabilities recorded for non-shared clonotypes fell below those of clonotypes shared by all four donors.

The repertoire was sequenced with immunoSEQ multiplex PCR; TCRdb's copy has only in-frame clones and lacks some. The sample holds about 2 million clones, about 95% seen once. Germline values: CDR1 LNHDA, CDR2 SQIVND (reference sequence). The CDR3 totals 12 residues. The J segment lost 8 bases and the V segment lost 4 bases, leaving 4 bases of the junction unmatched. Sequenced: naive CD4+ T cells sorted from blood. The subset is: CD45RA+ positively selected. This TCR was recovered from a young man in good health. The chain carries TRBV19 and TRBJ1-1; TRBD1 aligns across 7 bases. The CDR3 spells CASSRRDREAFF. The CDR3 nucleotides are TGTGCCAGTAGTAGACGGGACAGAGAAGCTTTCTTT.